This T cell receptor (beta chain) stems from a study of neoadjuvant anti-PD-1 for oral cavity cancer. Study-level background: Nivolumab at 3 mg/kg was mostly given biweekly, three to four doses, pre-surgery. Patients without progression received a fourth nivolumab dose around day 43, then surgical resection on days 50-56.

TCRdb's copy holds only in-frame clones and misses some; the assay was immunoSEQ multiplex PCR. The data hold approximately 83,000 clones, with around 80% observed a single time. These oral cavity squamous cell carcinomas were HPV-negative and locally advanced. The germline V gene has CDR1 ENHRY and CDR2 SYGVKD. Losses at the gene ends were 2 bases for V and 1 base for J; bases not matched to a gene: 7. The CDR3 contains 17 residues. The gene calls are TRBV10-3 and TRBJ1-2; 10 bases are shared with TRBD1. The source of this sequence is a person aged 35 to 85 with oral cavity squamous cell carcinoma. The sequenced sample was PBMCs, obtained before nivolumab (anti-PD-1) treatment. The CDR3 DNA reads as TGTGCCATCAGTGAGATGGGACAGGGGCCCCATAACTATGGCTACACCTTC. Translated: CAISEMGQGPHNYGYTF.